Shown below are 5 T cell receptor beta chains from a single sample sequenced in a study of T-cell memory formation after mild COVID-19. In TCRdb, the 5' RACE reads were re-called with MiXCR into one record per CDR3 protein. The sample contains 50,000 to 75,000 distinct CDR3 sequences, approximately 9% of which appear only once. The sample comprised PBMCs or a T cell subset sorted from them (not recorded which). These receptors were obtained from a man aged 18 to 35 who had mild COVID-19 (a few samples of this study predate the infection). Cell type and time point are not known.

This sequence joins TRBV29-1 and TRBJ2-5; D tentatively fits TRBD1 or TRBD2 (6 bases each). The ends were cut back, 6 bases at V and 2 bases at J, with 13 bases in the middle. In germline, CDR1 is SQVTM, CDR2 ANQGSEA. CDR3 length: 13 residues. CDR3 bases: TGCAGCGTGGAGGGGGGCAATCAAGAGACCCAGTACTTC. Its protein product is CSVEGGNQETQYF. Looking up the rest from reference TRBV29-1 and TRBJ2-5 gives the full variable domain: SAVISQKPSRDICQRGTSLTIQCQVDSQVTMMFWYRQQPGQSLTLIATANQGSEATYESGFVIDKFPISRPNLTFSTLTVSNMSPEDSSIYLCSVEGGNQETQYFGPGTRLLVL.

The chain is built from TRBV2 and TRBJ2-5, with D unresolved. Germline-derived CDR1 and CDR2 are SNHLY and FYNNEI. The ends were cut back, 2 bases at V and 3 bases at J, with 7 bases in the middle. The CDR3 loop spans 13 amino acids. The CDR3 nucleotides are TGTGCCAGCAGTGAACAGTCGGAAGAGACCCAGTACTTC. This codes for CASSEQSEETQYF.

The rearrangement links TRBV4-2 to TRBJ2-2, with D possibly being TRBD1 or TRBD2 (7 bases each). There are 19 residues in the CDR3. Germline assignment: CDR1 LGHNA and CDR2 YNFKEQ. The V end was cut by 1 base, the J end by 7 bases, with 25 bases between. Written as DNA, the CDR3 is TGTGCCAGCAGCCAAGTATACCGGGCAGGGGGGGAAGTGTACGGGGAGCTGTTTTTT. As protein: CASSQVYRAGGEVYGELFF.

The V gene is TRBV5-4, the J gene TRBJ2-1; D is possibly TRBD1 (6 bases). CDR1 is SGHNT, CDR2 YYREEE, per germline (reference sequence). The CDR3 is made up of 14 amino acids. V was shortened by 1 base and J by 4 bases, with 9 bases between the two germline ends. Here the CDR3 reads CASSLWGPYNEQFF. The CDR3 DNA is TGTGCCAGCAGCTTGTGGGGGCCTTACAATGAGCAGTTCTTC. The variable domain in full, with the rest retrieved from reference TRBV5-4 and TRBJ2-1, is ETGVTQSPTHLIKTRGQQVTLRCSSQSGHNTVSWYQQALGQGPQFIFQYYREEENGRGNFPPRFSGLQFPNYSSELNVNALELDDSALYLCASSLWGPYNEQFFGPGTRLTVL.

The CDR3 nucleotides are TGTGCCAGCAGCCAAGATCCCGAGACCCAGTACTTC. Translation: CASSQDPETQYF. The chain carries TRBV4-2 and TRBJ2-5; the D is unclear. V lost 0 bases, J lost 5 bases, and 4 bases lay in between. Germline values: CDR1 LGHNA, CDR2 YNFKEQ. There are 12 residues in the CDR3.